The 18 T cell receptor beta chains presented below share a single source sample, sequenced in a study of T cell responses to AZD1222 COVID-19 vaccine. Method: immunoSEQ multiplex PCR; TCRdb's copy keeps in-frame clones and lacks some. The table shows tens of thousands of clones, with approximately 91% occurring only once. Source: peripheral blood, taken on day 0 of AZD1222 vaccination. The source is an adult in good health.

This chain uses TRBV6-5 with TRBJ1-1; TRBD1 might be the D (6 bases). The V end lost 6 bases, the J end lost 6 bases, and 14 bases lay between the germline ends. Germline V gene data show CDR1 as MNHEY and CDR2 as SVGAGI. The CDR3 has 13 residues. CDR3 residues: CASRRDMSAEAFF. The CDR3 bases are TGTGCCAGCAGGCGGGACATGAGCGCTGAAGCTTTCTTT.

This chain joins TRBV19 and TRBJ1-4; maybe TRBD1 (5 bases). Germline CDR1 LNHDA, CDR2 SQIVND (reference sequence). The CDR3 has 16 residues. The V and J ends lost 6 bases and 0 bases respectively, with 14 bases between them. The CDR3 sequence: CASRKDAGPTNEKLFF. CDR3 DNA sequence: TGTGCCAGTAGAAAAGACGCAGGGCCAACTAATGAAAAACTGTTTTTT.

Here the CDR3 reads CASRREVGYEQYF. In DNA form, the CDR3 reads TGTGCCAGCCGTCGAGAGGTGGGCTACGAGCAGTACTTC. The rearrangement uses TRBV11-2 and TRBJ2-7; D is ambiguous. The V gene's germline CDR1 is SGHAT and CDR2 FQNNGV. The V end was cut by 8 bases, the J end by 3 bases, with 14 bases between. The CDR3 consists of 13 residues.

The genes are TRBV28 and TRBJ1-5; 8 bases line up with TRBD1. V gave up 4 bases and J gave up 6 bases; unmatched junction bases: 8. Looked up from germline, CDR1 is MDHEN and CDR2 is SYDVKM. This CDR3 has 15 amino acids. The CDR3 sequence is CASSWGRGQVQPQHF. In nucleotides, the CDR3 is TGTGCCAGCAGTTGGGGCAGGGGGCAAGTTCAGCCCCAGCATTTT.

This sequence joins TRBV27 and TRBJ2-1; D gene ambiguous. The V end lost 3 bases, the J end lost 5 bases, and 5 bases lay between the germline ends. CDR1 is MNHEY, CDR2 SMNVEV, per germline (reference sequence). The CDR3 runs to 12 residues. The CDR3 DNA reads TGTGCCAGCAGTTTTGGGAACAATGAGCAGTTCTTC. Its protein product is CASSFGNNEQFF.

This chain joins TRBV28 and TRBJ1-6; no definite D call. There are 13 residues in the CDR3. Deletions cut 8 bases from V and 8 bases from J, with 13 bases between. CDR1 and CDR2 from the germline V gene are MDHEN and SYDVKM. The CDR3 sequence: CASGIQSHSPLHF. In DNA, the CDR3 is TGTGCCAGCGGCATACAATCGCATTCACCCCTCCACTTT.

This clone was seen just once. V usage is TRBV20-1 and J usage is TRBJ1-6; D remains unclear. The CDR3 extends over 10 amino acids. V lost 6 bases to trimming and J lost 13 bases, with 10 bases between them. Germline V gives CDR1 DFQATT, CDR2 SNEGSKA (reference sequence). CDR3 nucleotide sequence: TGCAGTGCAGAATTCGGGCCCCTCCACTTT. This sequence encodes CSAEFGPLHF.

The genes are TRBV9 and TRBJ1-1; 11 nucleotides align to TRBD1. J lost 4 bases, V lost 0 bases, and 2 bases had no gene match. Per germline, CDR1 SGDLS and CDR2 YYNGEE. This CDR3 spans 15 amino acids. This CDR3 reads CASSVVGTGGTEAFF. The CDR3 DNA follows: TGTGCCAGCAGCGTAGTAGGGACAGGGGGCACTGAAGCTTTCTTT.

The J gene is TRBJ1-6, the V gene TRBV9; TRBD1 is a possible D gene (6 bases). V lost 2 bases and J lost 6, with 9 bases in between. CDR1 and CDR2 from the germline V gene are SGDLS and YYNGEE. This CDR3 is 14 amino acids long. Here the CDR3 reads CASSVWDTNSPLHF. In DNA form, the CDR3 reads TGTGCCAGCAGCGTTTGGGACACTAATTCACCCCTCCACTTT.

This clone was detected a few times. The chain joins TRBV3-1 (or the pseudogene TRBV3-2) to TRBJ2-2; no reliable D call. The V gene lost 3 bases and the J gene lost 6 bases, with 11 bases spanning the gap. CDR3 length: 14 amino acids. The germline V gene has CDR1 LGHDT and CDR2 YNNKEL (reference sequence). CDR3 coding DNA: TGTGCCAGCAGCCACGAGTTTAGGGCCGGGGAGCTGTTTTTT. This encodes CASSHEFRAGELFF.

The chain has TRBV6-5 and TRBJ2-3; the D call may be TRBD1 or TRBD2 (5 bases each). Between the trimmed V and J ends, which lost 6 bases and 9 bases, there was a span of 13 bases. Germline V gene sequence: CDR1 MNHEY, CDR2 SVGAGI. CDR3 size: 12 residues. CDR3 in amino acids: CASSNGRDTQYF. In nucleotides, the CDR3 is TGTGCCAGCAGCAACGGCAGGGACACGCAGTATTTT.

The chain uses TRBV5-1 and TRBJ1-1, with 9 bases fitting TRBD1. The CDR3 consists of 15 residues. The V and J ends lost 4 bases and 5 bases, in that order; junction bases with no gene match: 9. CDR1 is SGHRS, CDR2 YFSETQ, per germline. The CDR3 nucleotides read TGCGCCAGCAGCCACGGGGGACAGGGTAGTACTGAAGCTTTCTTT. Amino acids: CASSHGGQGSTEAFF.

The genes are TRBV29-1 and TRBJ1-4, with 8 bases fitting TRBD1. V gave up 4 bases and J gave up 7 bases; unmatched junction bases: 5. The germline V gene encodes CDR1 SQVTM and CDR2 ANQGSEA. This CDR3 has 13 amino acids. CDR3 residues: CSVGVTGVEKLFF. The CDR3, as DNA: TGCAGCGTTGGTGTGACAGGGGTTGAAAAACTGTTTTTT.

The chain has TRBV30 and TRBJ1-2, with D possibly being TRBD1 (5 bases). The CDR3 runs 15 residues. Trimming stripped 1 base from V and 4 bases from J, with 16 bases between. Per the germline V gene, CDR1 is GTSNPN and CDR2 is SVGIG (reference sequence). This CDR3 is CAWSAKKAGGYGYTF. The CDR3 DNA follows: TGTGCCTGGAGTGCAAAAAAGGCCGGGGGCTATGGCTACACCTTC.

About this clone itself: Other DNA sequences in the sample encode the same CDR3. The chain joins TRBV18 to TRBJ2-5, with D unclear. The germline V gene has CDR1 KGHSH and CDR2 LQKENI. The CDR3 covers 14 residues. Trimming pared 2 bases from V and 2 bases from J, leaving 9 bases between. The CDR3: CASSPSGTQETQYF. CDR3 nucleotides: TGTGCCAGCTCACCATCCGGAACACAAGAGACCCAGTACTTC.

This chain joins TRBV7-3 and TRBJ1-1; the D gene is possibly TRBD1 (6 bases). V lost 5 bases and J lost 3, with 10 bases in between. The CDR3 spans 13 residues. Germline V CDR1 and CDR2: SGHTA, FQGTGA. The CDR3 nucleotides are TGTGCCAGCAGCCAGAACAGGGACACTGAAGCTTTCTTT. It yields the protein CASSQNRDTEAFF. The full variable domain, completed using reference TRBV7-3 and TRBJ1-1, is GAGVSQTPSNKVTEKGKYVELRCDPISGHTALYWYRQSLGQGPEFLIYFQGTGAADDSGLPNDRFFAVRPEGSVSTLKIQRTERGDSAVYLCASSQNRDTEAFFGQGTRLTVV.

This clone appeared a few times. V and J are TRBV11-2 and TRBJ1-2; 9 bases match TRBD1. The CDR3 contains 14 residues. Germline CDR1 SGHAT, CDR2 FQNNGV. J lost 4 bases, V lost 5 bases, and 5 bases had no gene match. CDR3 bases: TGTGCCAGCAGCCCACGGACAGGGGTCTATGGCTACACCTTC. It encodes CASSPRTGVYGYTF.

The chain has TRBV25-1 and TRBJ1-3; no firm D call. V dropped 6 bases and J dropped 8 bases, with 14 bases sitting between them. Per the germline V gene, CDR1 is MGHDK and CDR2 is SYGVNS. This CDR3 is built from 13 residues. The CDR3 sequence is CASSRVVSDTIYF. The DNA for the CDR3 is TGTGCCAGCAGCCGGGTGGTGAGTGACACCATATATTTT.